The 20 T cell receptor beta chains given below trace back to one sample, sequenced in a study of T-cell memory formation after mild COVID-19. TCRdb recomputed calls from the 5' RACE reads with MiXCR, one row per CDR3 protein. The data contain some 600,000 distinct CDR3 sequences, 17% of them singletons. The sample was PBMCs or a T cell subset sorted from them (not recorded which). These TCRs come from an adult woman who had mild COVID-19 (a few samples of this study predate the infection). Cell type and time point are not known.

This clonotype was observed a handful of times. The chain links TRBV6-2 or TRBV6-3 to TRBJ2-3; 9 positions agree with TRBD2. J lost 3 bases, V lost 6 bases, and 7 bases had no gene match. Germline V CDR1 and CDR2: MNHEY, SVGEGT. The CDR3 covers 15 residues. The CDR3 spells CASSPGTSLTDTQYF. The CDR3 region has the DNA TGTGCCAGCAGCCCCGGGACTAGCTTAACAGATACGCAGTATTTT.

This clonotype was detected only a few times. This rearrangement joins TRBV5-1 to TRBJ1-6, with 9 bases aligning to TRBD1. The CDR3 is 15 residues long. Germline CDR1 reads SGHRS; CDR2 reads YFSETQ. The ends lost 0 bases at V and 10 bases at J; junction bases unmatched: 5. The CDR3 loop is CASSLAGTGRSPLHF. Here the CDR3 DNA reads TGCGCCAGCAGCTTGGCTGGGACAGGGCGATCACCCCTCCACTTT.

This clonotype was observed a single time. This chain joins TRBV29-1 and TRBJ1-1; the match to TRBD1 covers 7 bases. Per the germline V gene, CDR1 is SQVTM and CDR2 is ANQGSEA. The ends lost 4 bases at V and 2 bases at J; junction bases unmatched: 4. This CDR3 is built from 13 residues. Written as DNA, the CDR3 is TGCAGCGTTGCATGGGACAGTAACACTGAAGCTTTCTTT. Translation gives CSVAWDSNTEAFF.

CDR3 sequence reads: CASSVRVGLAGVSSYNEQFF. The DNA for the CDR3 is TGTGCCAGCAGCGTGAGGGTCGGACTAGCGGGGGTTAGCTCCTACAATGAGCAGTTCTTC. The V and J genes are TRBV7-9 and TRBJ2-1; 13 bases line up with TRBD2. The trim removed 5 bases at V and 0 bases at J, leaving 13 bases unmatched. From germline, CDR1 is SEHNR and CDR2 FQNEAQ (reference sequence). The CDR3 sequence is 20 residues long.

The chain combines TRBV19 with TRBJ1-2; weak D call: TRBD1 (6 bases). Trimming took off 3 bases at V and 8 bases at J, with 16 bases between the two ends. The germline V gene has CDR1 LNHDA and CDR2 SQIVND (reference sequence). The length of the CDR3 is 14 residues. CDR3 DNA sequence: TGTGCCAGTAGTATTGTCGGGGGCGAAGGGGGCTACACCTTC. This gives the protein CASSIVGGEGGYTF.

Ten or more counts support this clonotype. The V and J genes are TRBV7-2 and TRBJ2-7; 8 bases agree with TRBD1. This CDR3 comprises 15 residues. CDR1 and CDR2 from the germline V gene are SGHTA and FQGNSA. The ends lost 3 bases at V and 2 bases at J; junction bases unmatched: 6. The CDR3 spells CASSLDRVTTYEQYF. The CDR3 coding sequence is TGTGCCAGCAGCTTGGACAGGGTAACAACCTACGAGCAGTACTTC. Using reference TRBV7-2 and TRBJ2-7 for the parts outside the CDR3, the full variable domain is GAGVSQSPSNKVTEKGKDVELRCDPISGHTALYWYRQSLGQGLEFLIYFQGNSAPDKSGLPSDRFSAERTGGSVSTLTIQRTQQEDSAVYLCASSLDRVTTYEQYFGPGTRLTVT.

This chain uses TRBV7-9 with TRBJ1-2; D not certain. V shed 1 base and J shed 4 bases, with 10 bases lying between them. Looked up from germline, CDR1 is SEHNR and CDR2 is FQNEAQ (reference sequence). CDR3 length: 14 amino acids. The chain's CDR3 is CASSLEGTSYGYTF. The CDR3 nucleotides are TGTGCCAGCAGCTTAGAAGGCACCAGCTATGGCTACACCTTC.

This clonotype was recorded a few times. V gene TRBV6-6 combines with J gene TRBJ2-7; maybe TRBD1 (6 bases). Between the trimmed V and J ends, which lost 2 bases and 5 bases, there was a span of 13 bases. This CDR3 is 14 amino acids long. CDR1 is MNHNY, CDR2 SVGAGI, per germline (reference sequence). The CDR3: CASSYPTRGHEQYF. Written as DNA, the CDR3 is TGTGCCAGCAGTTACCCAACCAGGGGCCACGAGCAGTACTTC.

The rearrangement joins TRBV23-1 to TRBJ1-5; a weak D match, TRBD1 (6 bases). TRBV23-1 is an ORF; its function is uncertain. V was clipped by 0 bases and J by 6 bases, with 18 bases between them. This CDR3 contains 17 residues. CDR3 sequence: CASSQSREPGAPQPQHF. The CDR3 DNA reads as TGCGCCAGCAGTCAATCAAGGGAGCCAGGGGCGCCTCAGCCCCAGCATTTT.

The chain employs TRBV5-1 and TRBJ2-3; TRBD2 agrees at 12 bases. This CDR3 is built from 17 residues. J lost 8 bases, V lost 9 bases, and 19 bases had no gene match. Germline V lookup: CDR1 SGHRS, CDR2 YFSETQ. CDR3 amino acids: CAIPPKTSGSGAGTQYF. The CDR3 DNA follows: TGCGCCATCCCACCCAAGACTAGCGGGAGTGGAGCGGGTACGCAGTATTTT.

This rearrangement joins TRBV4-3 to TRBJ2-1, with 9 bases that match TRBD1. The germline CDR1 and CDR2 sequences are LGHNA and YSLEER. Losses at the gene ends were 1 base for V and 1 base for J; bases not matched to a gene: 20. CDR3 length: 22 amino acids. CDR3 coding DNA: TGCGCCAGCAGCCAAGGCTATCCCGTTCTGCCCGGGACAGGGAGGTCCTACAATGAGCAGTTCTTC. The encoded protein is CASSQGYPVLPGTGRSYNEQFF.

The V gene is TRBV7-9, the J gene TRBJ1-3; unclear D gene. Trimming shortened V by 6 bases and J by 0 bases, and 12 bases separated the two germline ends. The CDR3 is 15 amino acids. Looked up from germline, CDR1 is SEHNR and CDR2 is FQNEAQ (reference sequence). The CDR3 spells CASSNKLASGNTIYF. CDR3 bases: TGTGCCAGCAGTAACAAGCTCGCCTCTGGAAACACCATATATTTT.

This clonotype was detected only a few times. The rearrangement uses TRBV7-9 and TRBJ2-7, with D unclear. This CDR3 has 12 amino acids. Looked up from germline, CDR1 is SEHNR and CDR2 is FQNEAQ (reference sequence). V lost 6 bases and J 2 bases, leaving 8 bases between the germline ends. The CDR3 sequence is CASSHSTYEQYF. CDR3 coding DNA: TGTGCCAGCAGTCATTCTACCTACGAGCAGTACTTC.

This clonotype has just a few counts. V is TRBV4-3 and J is TRBJ2-2, with D uncertain. With 11 bases removed from V and 6 bases from J, the gap between germline ends came to 1 base. The CDR3 is 8 amino acids. CDR1 and CDR2 (germline): LGHNA, YSLEER. DNA of the CDR3: TGCGCCGCCGGGGAGCTGTTTTTT. Translated: CAAGELFF.

This clonotype was counted a few times. The chain joins TRBV28 to TRBJ1-1; no clear D gene. This CDR3 is 14 amino acids long. Trimming cost V 5 bases and J 4 bases, with 14 bases left between them. Germline V CDR1 and CDR2: MDHEN, SYDVKM. CDR3: CASSPGGEATEAFF. CDR3 sequence (DNA): TGTGCCAGCAGTCCGGGCGGGGAAGCCACTGAAGCTTTCTTT.

In its sample, this clonotype was seen many times. The CDR3 DNA reads as TGTGCCAGCAGCTTAGCGCAGGGACAGATCTCCTACGAGCAGTACTTC. Translating it yields CASSLAQGQISYEQYF. The rearrangement uses TRBV7-9 and TRBJ2-7; the match to TRBD1 covers 7 bases. This CDR3 has 16 amino acids. V lost 0 bases and J lost 0; bases outside the gene matches: 5. The germline CDR1 and CDR2 sequences are SEHNR and FQNEAQ (reference sequence).

CDR3 in amino acids: CASSQLQLGAYEQYF. The CDR3 DNA is TGCGCCAGCAGCCAACTTCAGTTAGGGGCCTACGAGCAGTACTTC. The genes are TRBV4-1 and TRBJ2-7; D might be TRBD1 (5 bases). The ends were cut back, 2 bases at V and 2 bases at J, with 13 bases in the middle. Germline V gene lookup returns CDR1 MGHRA and CDR2 YSYEKL. The length of the CDR3 is 15 residues.

V and J are TRBV7-6 and TRBJ2-5; D gene uncertain. Germline assignment: CDR1 SGHVS and CDR2 FNYEAQ. Deletions cut 8 bases from V and 3 bases from J, with 10 bases between. The CDR3 totals 12 residues. The CDR3, as DNA: TGTGCCAGCTCGTCCTTAAAAGAGACCCAGTACTTC. Translation gives CASSSLKETQYF. Full variable domain (remainder filled in from reference TRBV7-6 and TRBJ2-5): GAGVSQSPRYKVTKRGQDVALRCDPISGHVSLYWYRQALGQGPEFLTYFNYEAQQDKSGLPNDRFSAERPEGSISTLTIQRTEQRDSAMYRCASSSLKETQYFGPGTRLLVL.

The chain employs TRBV29-1 and TRBJ2-7; TRBD1 agrees at 7 bases. The CDR3 totals 14 residues. J gave up 2 bases and V 7 bases, and 11 bases lay outside the gene matches. Per germline, CDR1 SQVTM and CDR2 ANQGSEA. Here the CDR3 reads CSDPQDRATYEQYF. For the CDR3, the DNA is TGCAGCGATCCCCAAGACAGGGCCACCTACGAGCAGTACTTC.

This clonotype was recorded a few times. This chain uses TRBV10-3 with TRBJ2-7; D is uncertain. Trimming stripped 3 bases from V and 2 bases from J, with 5 bases between. This CDR3 has 12 amino acids. Germline CDR1 and CDR2: ENHRY and SYGVKD. CDR3 loop: CAISDTTYEQYF. The CDR3 DNA is TGTGCCATCAGTGACACCACCTACGAGCAGTACTTC.